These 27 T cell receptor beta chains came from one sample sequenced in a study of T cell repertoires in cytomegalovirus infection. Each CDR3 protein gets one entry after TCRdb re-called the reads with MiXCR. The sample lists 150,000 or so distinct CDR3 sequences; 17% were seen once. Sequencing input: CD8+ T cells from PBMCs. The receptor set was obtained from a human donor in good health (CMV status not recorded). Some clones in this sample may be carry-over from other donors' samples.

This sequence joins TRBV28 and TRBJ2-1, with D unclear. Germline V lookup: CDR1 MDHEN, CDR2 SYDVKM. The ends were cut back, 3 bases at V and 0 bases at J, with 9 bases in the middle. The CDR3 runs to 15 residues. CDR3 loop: CASSFQEGSYNEQFF. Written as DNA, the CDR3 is TGTGCCAGCAGTTTCCAGGAAGGCTCCTACAATGAGCAGTTCTTC.

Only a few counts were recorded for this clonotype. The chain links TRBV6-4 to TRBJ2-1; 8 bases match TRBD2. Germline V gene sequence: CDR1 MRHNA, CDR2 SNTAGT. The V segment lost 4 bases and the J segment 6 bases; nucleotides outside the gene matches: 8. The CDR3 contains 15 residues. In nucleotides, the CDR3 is TGTGCCAGCAGTGCCGACAGCGGGAGCACCAATGAGCAGTTCTTC. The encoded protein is CASSADSGSTNEQFF.

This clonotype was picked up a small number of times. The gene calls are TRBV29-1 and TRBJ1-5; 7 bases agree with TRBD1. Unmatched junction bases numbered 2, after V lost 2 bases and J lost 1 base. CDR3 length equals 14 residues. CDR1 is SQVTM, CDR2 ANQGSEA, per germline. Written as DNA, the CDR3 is TGCAGCGTTGAACCGGGACAGAGCAATCAGCCCCAGCATTTT. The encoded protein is CSVEPGQSNQPQHF.

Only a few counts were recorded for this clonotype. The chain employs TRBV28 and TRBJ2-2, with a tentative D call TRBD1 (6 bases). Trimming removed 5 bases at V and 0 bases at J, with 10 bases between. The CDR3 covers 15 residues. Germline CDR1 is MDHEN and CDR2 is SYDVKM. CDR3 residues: CASSPDRPNTGELFF. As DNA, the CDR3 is TGTGCCAGCAGTCCCGACAGGCCGAACACCGGGGAGCTGTTTTTT. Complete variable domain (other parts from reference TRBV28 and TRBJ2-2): DVKVTQSSRYLVKRTGEKVFLECVQDMDHENMFWYRQDPGLGLRLIYFSYDVKMKEKGDIPEGYSVSREKKERFSLILESASTNQTSMYLCASSPDRPNTGELFFGEGSRLTVL.

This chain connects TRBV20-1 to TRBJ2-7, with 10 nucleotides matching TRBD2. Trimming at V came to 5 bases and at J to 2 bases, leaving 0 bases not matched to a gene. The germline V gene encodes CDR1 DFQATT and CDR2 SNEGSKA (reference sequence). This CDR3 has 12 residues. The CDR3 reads CSALAGAYEQYF. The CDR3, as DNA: TGCAGTGCTCTAGCGGGGGCCTACGAGCAGTACTTC.

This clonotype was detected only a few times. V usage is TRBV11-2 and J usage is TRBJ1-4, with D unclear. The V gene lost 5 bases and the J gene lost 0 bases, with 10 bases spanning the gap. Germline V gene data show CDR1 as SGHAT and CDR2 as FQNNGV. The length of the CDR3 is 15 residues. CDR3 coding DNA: TGTGCCAGCAGCCGTACACATGCAACTAATGAAAAACTGTTTTTT. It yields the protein CASSRTHATNEKLFF.

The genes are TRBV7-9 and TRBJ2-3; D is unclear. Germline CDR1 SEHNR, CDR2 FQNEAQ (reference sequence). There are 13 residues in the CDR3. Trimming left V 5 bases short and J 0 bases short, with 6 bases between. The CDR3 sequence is CASSPTSTDTQYF. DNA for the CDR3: TGTGCCAGCAGCCCAACTAGCACAGATACGCAGTATTTT.

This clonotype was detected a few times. This CDR3 reads CASSQSFYGTEAFF. The CDR3 DNA reads as TGCGCCAGCAGCCAGTCTTTTTATGGCACTGAAGCTTTCTTT. This chain uses TRBV4-3 with TRBJ1-1; D remains unclear. CDR3 length: 14 amino acids. Germline CDR1 LGHNA, CDR2 YSLEER. The V and J ends lost 3 bases and 4 bases respectively, with 12 bases between them.

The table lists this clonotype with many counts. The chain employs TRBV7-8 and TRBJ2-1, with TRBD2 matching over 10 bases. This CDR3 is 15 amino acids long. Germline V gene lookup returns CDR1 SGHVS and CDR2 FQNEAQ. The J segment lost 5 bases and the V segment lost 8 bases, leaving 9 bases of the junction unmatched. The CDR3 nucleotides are TGTGCCAGCGTCCATAGCGGGGGGCTGAACAATGAGCAGTTCTTC. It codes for CASVHSGGLNNEQFF.

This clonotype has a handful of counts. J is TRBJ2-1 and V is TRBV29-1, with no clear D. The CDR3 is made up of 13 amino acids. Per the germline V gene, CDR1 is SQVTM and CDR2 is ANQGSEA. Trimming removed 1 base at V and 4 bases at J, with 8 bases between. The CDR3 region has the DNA TGCAGCGTTGAAGTAAGCCGGTACAATGAGCAGTTCTTC. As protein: CSVEVSRYNEQFF.

The CDR3 reads CASSQGVGYEQYF. The CDR3 DNA reads as TGTGCCAGCAGCCAGGGGGTAGGGTACGAGCAGTACTTC. This rearrangement joins TRBV7-2 to TRBJ2-7; 7 bases match TRBD1. Germline values: CDR1 SGHTA, CDR2 FQGNSA. The CDR3 runs to 13 residues. The junction had 5 bases not matched to a gene; V was cut back by 5 bases and J by 4 bases.

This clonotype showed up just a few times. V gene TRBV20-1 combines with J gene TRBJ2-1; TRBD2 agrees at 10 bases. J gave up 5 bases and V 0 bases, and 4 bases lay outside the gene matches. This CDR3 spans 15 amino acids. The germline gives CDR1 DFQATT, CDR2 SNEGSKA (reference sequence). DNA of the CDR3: TGCAGTGCTAGAGATCTTCTAGCGGGAGACAATGAGCAGTTCTTC. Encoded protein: CSARDLLAGDNEQFF.

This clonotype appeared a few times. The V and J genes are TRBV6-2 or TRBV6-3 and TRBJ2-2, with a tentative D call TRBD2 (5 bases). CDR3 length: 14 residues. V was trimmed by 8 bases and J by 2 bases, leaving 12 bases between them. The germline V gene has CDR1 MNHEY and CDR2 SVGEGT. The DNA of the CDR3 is TGTGCCAGCTACGAGGGCAGAAACACCGGGGAGCTGTTTTTT. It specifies CASYEGRNTGELFF.

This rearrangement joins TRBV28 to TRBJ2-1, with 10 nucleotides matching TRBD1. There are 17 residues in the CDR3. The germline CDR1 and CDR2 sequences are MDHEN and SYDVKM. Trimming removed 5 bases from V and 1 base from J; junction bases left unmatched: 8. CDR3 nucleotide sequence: TGTGCCAGCAGTGGCCCATGGGACAGGGGTTCCTACAATGAGCAGTTCTTC. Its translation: CASSGPWDRGSYNEQFF.

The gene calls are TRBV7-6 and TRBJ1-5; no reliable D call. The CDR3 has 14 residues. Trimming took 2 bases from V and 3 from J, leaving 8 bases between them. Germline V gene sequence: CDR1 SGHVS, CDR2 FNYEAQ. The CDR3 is CASSLMADNQPQHF. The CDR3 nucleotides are TGTGCCAGCAGCTTAATGGCGGACAATCAGCCCCAGCATTTT.

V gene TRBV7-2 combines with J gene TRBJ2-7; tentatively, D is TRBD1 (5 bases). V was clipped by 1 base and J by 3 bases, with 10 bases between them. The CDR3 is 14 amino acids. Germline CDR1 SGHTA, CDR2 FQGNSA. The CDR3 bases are TGTGCCAGCAGCTTAGTACAGGCGCACTACGAGCAGTACTTC. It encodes CASSLVQAHYEQYF.

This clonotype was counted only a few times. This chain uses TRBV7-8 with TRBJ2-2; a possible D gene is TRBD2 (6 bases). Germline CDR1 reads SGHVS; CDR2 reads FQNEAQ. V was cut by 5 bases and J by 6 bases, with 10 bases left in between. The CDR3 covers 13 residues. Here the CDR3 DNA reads TGTGCCAGCAGCCCCGGCGGGGCCGGGGAGCTGTTTTTT. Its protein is CASSPGGAGELFF.

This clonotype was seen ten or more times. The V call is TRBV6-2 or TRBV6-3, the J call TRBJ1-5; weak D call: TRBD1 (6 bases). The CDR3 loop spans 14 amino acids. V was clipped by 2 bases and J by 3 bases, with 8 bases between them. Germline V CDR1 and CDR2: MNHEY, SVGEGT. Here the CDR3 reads CASSYRDNNQPQHF. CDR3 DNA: TGTGCCAGCAGTTACAGGGACAACAATCAGCCCCAGCATTTT.

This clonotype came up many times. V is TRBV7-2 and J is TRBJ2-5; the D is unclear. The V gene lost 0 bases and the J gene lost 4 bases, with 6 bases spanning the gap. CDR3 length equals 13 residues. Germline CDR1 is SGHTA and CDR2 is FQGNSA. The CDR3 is CASSLAHGETQYF. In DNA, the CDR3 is TGTGCCAGCAGCTTAGCGCACGGAGAGACCCAGTACTTC. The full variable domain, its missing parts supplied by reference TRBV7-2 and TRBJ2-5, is GAGVSQSPSNKVTEKGKDVELRCDPISGHTALYWYRQSLGQGLEFLIYFQGNSAPDKSGLPSDRFSAERTGGSVSTLTIQRTQQEDSAVYLCASSLAHGETQYFGPGTRLLVL.

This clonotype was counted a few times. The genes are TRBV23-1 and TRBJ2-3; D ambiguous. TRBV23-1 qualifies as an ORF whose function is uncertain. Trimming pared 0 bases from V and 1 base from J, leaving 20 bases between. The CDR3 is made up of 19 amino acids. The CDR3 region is CASSQSTRFILGCTDTQYF. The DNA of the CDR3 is TGCGCCAGCAGTCAATCGACCAGGTTCATACTTGGGTGCACAGATACGCAGTATTTT.

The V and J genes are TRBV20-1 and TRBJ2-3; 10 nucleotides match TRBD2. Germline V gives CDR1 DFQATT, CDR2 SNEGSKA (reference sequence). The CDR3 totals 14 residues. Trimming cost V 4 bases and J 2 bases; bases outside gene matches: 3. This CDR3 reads CSATSGGFTDTQYF. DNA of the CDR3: TGCAGTGCTACTAGCGGGGGCTTCACAGATACGCAGTATTTT.

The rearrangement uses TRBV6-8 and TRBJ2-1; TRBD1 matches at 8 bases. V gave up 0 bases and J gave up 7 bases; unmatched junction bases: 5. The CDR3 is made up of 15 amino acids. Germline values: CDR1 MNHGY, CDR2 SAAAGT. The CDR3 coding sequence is TGTGCCAGCAGTTACTCGAGGACAGGGCATAATGAGCAGTTCTTC. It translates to CASSYSRTGHNEQFF.

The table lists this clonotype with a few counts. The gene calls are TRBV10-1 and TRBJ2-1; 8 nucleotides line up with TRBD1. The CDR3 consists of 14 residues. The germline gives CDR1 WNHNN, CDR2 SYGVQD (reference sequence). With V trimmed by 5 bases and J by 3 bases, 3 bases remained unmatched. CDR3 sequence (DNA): TGCGCCAGCAGTCCCGGGACAGGCTACAATGAGCAGTTCTTC. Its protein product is CASSPGTGYNEQFF.

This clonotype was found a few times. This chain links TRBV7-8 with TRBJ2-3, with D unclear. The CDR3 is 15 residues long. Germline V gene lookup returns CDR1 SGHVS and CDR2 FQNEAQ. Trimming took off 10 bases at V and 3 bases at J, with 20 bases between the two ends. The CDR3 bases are TGTGCCACTCACCTTGGTCCCCTGAGGACAGATACGCAGTATTTT. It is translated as CATHLGPLRTDTQYF.

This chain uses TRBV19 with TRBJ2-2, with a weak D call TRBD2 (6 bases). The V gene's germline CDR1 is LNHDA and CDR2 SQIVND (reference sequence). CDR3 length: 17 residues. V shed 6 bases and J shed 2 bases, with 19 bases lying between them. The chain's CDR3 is CASRIPWGEVNTGELFF. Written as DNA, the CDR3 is TGTGCCAGTAGGATACCATGGGGGGAGGTCAACACCGGGGAGCTGTTTTTT.

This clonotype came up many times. CDR3 nucleotide sequence: TGTGCCAGCAGAGCCAGGGGACAGGATTTTCCCGGGGAGCTGTTTTTT. This sequence encodes CASRARGQDFPGELFF. V usage is TRBV7-8 and J usage is TRBJ2-2; TRBD1 matches 8 bases. CDR3 size: 16 residues. The germline V gene has CDR1 SGHVS and CDR2 FQNEAQ. J gave up 6 bases and V 6 bases, and 12 bases lay outside the gene matches.

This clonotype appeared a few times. The DNA of the CDR3 is TGTGCCAGTAGTACCAAGACTAGACGGAATTTTAATGAGCAGTTCTTC. Protein sequence: CASSTKTRRNFNEQFF. The rearrangement links TRBV19 to TRBJ2-1; perhaps TRBD2 as D (6 bases). The V end was cut by 4 bases, the J end by 7 bases, with 20 bases between. CDR1 LNHDA and CDR2 SQIVND come from the germline V gene (reference sequence). The CDR3 spans 16 residues. The full variable domain, in which reference TRBV19 and TRBJ2-1 provide the parts outside the CDR3, is DGGITQSPKYLFRKEGQNVTLSCEQNLNHDAMYWYRQDPGQGLRLIYYSQIVNDFQKGDIAEGYSVSREKKESFPLTVTSAQKNPTAFYLCASSTKTRRNFNEQFFGPGTRLTVL.